This is a list of T cell receptor beta chains from one sample in a study of human T cells and chemical hapten exposure. TCRdb ran MiXCR on the RACE reads and lists one entry per CDR3 protein. The sample shows 80,000 or so distinct CDR3 sequences, over 8.5% of them seen only once. The source was whole blood, collected in connection with sensitization to the hapten diphenylcyclopropenone (DPC). All receptors come from a woman in her 50s with alopecia areata. Some clones in this sample may be carry-over from other donors' samples. The CDR3 runs from the conserved cysteine through the conserved F or W. A D gene is named only where the DNA matches it firmly. Size is stated for part of the rows, as once, few or many counts, or as a class when the clone is expanded.

d_call	v_call	clone_size	j_call	cdr3_nt	cdr3_aa
TRBD1	TRBV12-3/TRBV12-4	.	TRBJ2-2	TGTGCCAGCAGCTTCACCCCCGGGACAGGGAGAGAGACGAACACCGGGGAGCTGTTTTTT	CASSFTPGTGRETNTGELFF
.	TRBV5-4	many	TRBJ1-2	TGTGCCAGCAGCCCAAGAGAGGCAAGGGGCTACACCTTC	CASSPREARGYTF
.	TRBV6-2/TRBV6-3	few	TRBJ2-1	TGTGCCAGCAGTTTCACGACAGTCAATGAGCAGTTCTTC	CASSFTTVNEQFF
.	TRBV2	.	TRBJ2-5	TGTGCCAGCAGCGATGGGACGGCCGCAGCGAAGGAAGAGACCCAGTACTTC	CASSDGTAAAKEETQYF
.	TRBV5-1	many	TRBJ1-1	TGCGCCAGCAGCCCCGAGATGAACACTGAAGCTTTCTTT	CASSPEMNTEAFF
.	TRBV14	.	TRBJ2-2	TGTGCCAGCAGCCAAGCATGGACCGGGGAGCTGTTTTTT	CASSQAWTGELFF
.	TRBV3-1	few	TRBJ2-3	TGTGCCAGCAGCCAAAGTTCTCTCGGGTCAGAAGATACGCAGTATTTT	CASSQSSLGSEDTQYF
.	TRBV28	.	TRBJ2-7	TGTGCCAGCAGTTTACCCCAGAGCTCCTACGAGCAGTACTTC	CASSLPQSSYEQYF
.	TRBV6-1	many	TRBJ1-1	TGTGCCAGCAGTGAGAACAGACTGAACACTGAAGCTTTCTTT	CASSENRLNTEAFF
.	TRBV24-1	few	TRBJ2-7	TGTGCCACCAGTGACCCTCGATCGGTTAATTACGAGCAGTACTTC	CATSDPRSVNYEQYF
.	TRBV6-5	few	TRBJ1-2	TGTGCCAGCAGTTACTCGATCGGGGGCGGTCCCTATGGCTACACCTTC	CASSYSIGGGPYGYTF
.	TRBV30	many	TRBJ2-3	TGTGCCTGGAGTGTACTGGGGGGCAAAGGAGATACGCAGTATTTT	CAWSVLGGKGDTQYF
.	TRBV11-2	few	TRBJ2-7	TGTGCCAGCAGCTTAAGGGGCCCCGCCTACGAGCAGTACTTC	CASSLRGPAYEQYF
TRBD1	TRBV2	many	TRBJ2-2	TGTGCCAGCAGCCCAGGACAGGGTGTTGGCGGGGAGCTGTTTTTT	CASSPGQGVGGELFF
.	TRBV14	once	TRBJ2-7	TGTGCCAGCAGCCCAGGGTACGACGAGCAGTACTTC	CASSPGYDEQYF
.	TRBV28	many	TRBJ2-3	TGTGCCAGCAGTTGGGGTACAGATACGCAGTATTTT	CASSWGTDTQYF
.	TRBV20-1	medium-sized	TRBJ2-4	TGCAGTGCTACGTCGGTAGCTGACAACATTCAGTACTTC	CSATSVADNIQYF
.	TRBV10-3	.	TRBJ2-2	TGTGCCATCAGTGAACAGCGCGAGAACACCGGGGAGCTGTTTTTT	CAISEQRENTGELFF
.	TRBV7-3	many	TRBJ2-7	TGTGCCAGCAGCTTAAAAGTTGGTGAATCCTACGAGCAGTACTTC	CASSLKVGESYEQYF
.	TRBV19	few	TRBJ2-1	TGTGCCAGTAGTACCCCCCGGGCAGGCTCCTACAATGAGCAGTTCTTC	CASSTPRAGSYNEQFF
TRBD1	TRBV20-1	.	TRBJ2-3	TGCAGTGCTAGAGAAGGGGGCCGGAATACGCAGTATTTT	CSAREGGRNTQYF
.	TRBV3-1	many	TRBJ1-2	TGTGCCAGCAGCCAGACAACATCGAAAAGGAGGGATGGCTACACCTTC	CASSQTTSKRRDGYTF
.	TRBV3-1	many	TRBJ1-1	TGTGCCAGCAGCCAAGGGGGGCTCACTGAAGCTTTCTTT	CASSQGGLTEAFF
.	TRBV20-1	.	TRBJ1-6	TGCAGTGCTAGAGGGACACCAACAGGGTCTTCACCCCTCCACTTT	CSARGTPTGSSPLHF
.	TRBV28	many	TRBJ1-2	TGTGCCAGCAGTTTTCCCGGGGAGACAGCTAACTATGGCTACACCTTC	CASSFPGETANYGYTF
TRBD1	TRBV5-1	few	TRBJ2-3	TGCGCCAGCAGCCTTGGACAGGCAGTCACAGATACGCAGTATTTT	CASSLGQAVTDTQYF
TRBD1	TRBV12-5	few	TRBJ1-6	TGTGCTAGTGGTGAGGGACAGGATAATTCACCCCTCCACTTT	CASGEGQDNSPLHF
.	TRBV18	.	TRBJ1-2	TGTGCCAGCTCACCTTCCAGAGAAAATGGCTACACCTTC	CASSPSRENGYTF
TRBD2	TRBV24-1	.	TRBJ2-1	TGTGCCACCGAAATGACGGGAGGATCGAATGAGCAGTTCTTC	CATEMTGGSNEQFF
.	TRBV20-1	.	TRBJ2-7	TGCAGTGCTAGAGATTTCCGCAGTACCTACGAGCAGTACTTC	CSARDFRSTYEQYF
TRBD1	TRBV29-1	many	TRBJ2-1	TGCAGCGTAAAATTGGACAGGGACGGTGAGCAGTTCTTC	CSVKLDRDGEQFF
TRBD2	TRBV19	few	TRBJ2-7	TGTGCCAGTAGTATTCCGGGACTAGCGACCTACGAGCAGTACTTC	CASSIPGLATYEQYF
TRBD2	TRBV18	many	TRBJ2-2	TGTGCCAGCTCATCCATCGTAGGGAGCGGGGAAAACACCGGGGAGCTGTTTTTT	CASSSIVGSGENTGELFF
TRBD1	TRBV18	many	TRBJ1-2	TGTGCCAGCTCACCGGACAGGGATGTCTATGGCTACACCTTC	CASSPDRDVYGYTF
TRBD2	TRBV7-9	few	TRBJ2-1	TGTGCCAGCAGCGCGGAGGGGGTTAGCGGGAGACCTGGGGTCTTC	CASSAEGVSGRPGVF
.	TRBV5-1	few	TRBJ2-2	TGCGCCAGCAGTATCAATTCGAACACCGGGGAGCTGTTTTTT	CASSINSNTGELFF
TRBD1	TRBV2	many	TRBJ2-5	TGTGCCAGCAGTTTTGGGACAGGGGGCGAAGAGACCCAGTACTTC	CASSFGTGGEETQYF